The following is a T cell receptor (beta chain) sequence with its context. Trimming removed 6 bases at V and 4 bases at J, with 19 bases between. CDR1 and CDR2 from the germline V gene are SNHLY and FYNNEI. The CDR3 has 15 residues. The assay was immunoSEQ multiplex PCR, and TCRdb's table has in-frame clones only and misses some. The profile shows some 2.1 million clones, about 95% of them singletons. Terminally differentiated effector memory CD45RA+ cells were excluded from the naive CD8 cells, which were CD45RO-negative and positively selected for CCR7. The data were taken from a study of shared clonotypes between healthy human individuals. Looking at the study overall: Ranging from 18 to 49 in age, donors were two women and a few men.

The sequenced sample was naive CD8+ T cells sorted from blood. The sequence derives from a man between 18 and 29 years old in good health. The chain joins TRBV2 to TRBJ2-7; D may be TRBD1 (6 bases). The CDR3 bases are TGTGCCAGCAGCGCCTGGTTTGCAGGGGAATACGAGCAGTACTTC. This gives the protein CASSAWFAGEYEQYF.